These 2 T cell receptor beta chains were all obtained from the same sample, sequenced in a study of beta chain features in type 1 diabetes. What was sequenced were expressed TCRB transcripts, since all of the isolated RNA had been reverse transcribed. The table came from immunoSEQ multiplex PCR; TCRdb's copy has only in-frame clones and leaves some out. The sample has 130,000 to 150,000 clones, more than 9% seen once. The sequenced sample consisted of naive CD4+ T cells from blood. All receptors derive from a man between 18 and 35 years old in good health.

This clone was found a few times. The chain joins TRBV6-5 to TRBJ2-7; the match to TRBD1 covers 10 bases. With V trimmed by 6 bases and J by 6 bases, 8 bases remained unmatched. CDR3 size: 14 residues. Germline CDR1 reads MNHEY; CDR2 reads SVGAGI. The CDR3 DNA follows: TGTGCCAGCAGAACCGGGACAGGGGAGGCCGAGCAGTACTTC. Translation: CASRTGTGEAEQYF.

This clone occurred a few times. The chain couples TRBV11-2 to TRBJ2-4, with D perhaps TRBD1 (6 bases). CDR1 SGHAT and CDR2 FQNNGV come from the germline V gene. The germline V and J ends were trimmed by 7 bases and 3 bases, with 19 bases remaining between them. This CDR3 contains 16 residues. The CDR3 region is CASTSPGRGYKNIQYF. CDR3 nucleotide sequence: TGTGCCAGCACCAGCCCCGGCAGGGGCTACAAAAACATTCAGTACTTC.